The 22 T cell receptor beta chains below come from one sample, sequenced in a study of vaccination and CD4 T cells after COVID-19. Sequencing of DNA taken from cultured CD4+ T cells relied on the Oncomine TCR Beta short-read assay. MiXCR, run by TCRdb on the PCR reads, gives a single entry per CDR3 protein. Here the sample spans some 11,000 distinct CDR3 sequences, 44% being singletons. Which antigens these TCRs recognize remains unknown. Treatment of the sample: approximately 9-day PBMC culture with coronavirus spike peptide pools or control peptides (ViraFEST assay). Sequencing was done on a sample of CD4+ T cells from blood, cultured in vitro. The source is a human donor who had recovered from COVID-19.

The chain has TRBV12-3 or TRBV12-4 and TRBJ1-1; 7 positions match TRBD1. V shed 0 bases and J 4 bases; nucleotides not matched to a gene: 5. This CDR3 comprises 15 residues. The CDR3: CASSLAGGLGTEAFF. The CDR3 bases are TGTGCCAGCAGTTTAGCAGGGGGCCTGGGCACTGAAGCTTTCTTT.

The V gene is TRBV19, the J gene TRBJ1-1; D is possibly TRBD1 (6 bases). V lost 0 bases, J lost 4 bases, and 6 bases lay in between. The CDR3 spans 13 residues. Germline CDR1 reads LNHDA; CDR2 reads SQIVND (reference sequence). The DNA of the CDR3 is TGTGCCAGTAGTATAGACAGGGGCACTGAAGCTTTCTTT. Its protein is CASSIDRGTEAFF.

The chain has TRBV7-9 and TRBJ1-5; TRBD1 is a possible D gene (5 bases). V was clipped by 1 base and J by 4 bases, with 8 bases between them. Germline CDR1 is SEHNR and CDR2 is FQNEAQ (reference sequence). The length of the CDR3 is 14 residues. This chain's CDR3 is CASSLETVNQPQHF. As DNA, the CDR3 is TGTGCCAGCAGCTTAGAGACAGTTAATCAGCCCCAGCATTTT. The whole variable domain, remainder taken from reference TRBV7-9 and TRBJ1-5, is DTGVSQNPRHKITKRGQNVTFRCDPISEHNRLYWYRQTLGQGPEFLTYFQNEAQLEKSRLLSDRFSAERPKGSFSTLEIQRTEQGDSAMYLCASSLETVNQPQHFGDGTRLSIL.

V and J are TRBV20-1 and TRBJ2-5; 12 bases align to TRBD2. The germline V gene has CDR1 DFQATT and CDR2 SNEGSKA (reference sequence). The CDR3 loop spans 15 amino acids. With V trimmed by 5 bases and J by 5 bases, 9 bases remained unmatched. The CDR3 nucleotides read TGCAGTGCTGCCAGGGCTAGCGGGGGGGCGGAGACCCAGTACTTC. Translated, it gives CSAARASGGAETQYF.

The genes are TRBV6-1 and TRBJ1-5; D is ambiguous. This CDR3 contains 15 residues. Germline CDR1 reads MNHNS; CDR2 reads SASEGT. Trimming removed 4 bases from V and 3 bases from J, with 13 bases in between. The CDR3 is CASSGSDGLNQPQHF. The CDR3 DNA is TGTGCCAGCAGTGGGTCCGACGGTCTCAATCAGCCCCAGCATTTT.

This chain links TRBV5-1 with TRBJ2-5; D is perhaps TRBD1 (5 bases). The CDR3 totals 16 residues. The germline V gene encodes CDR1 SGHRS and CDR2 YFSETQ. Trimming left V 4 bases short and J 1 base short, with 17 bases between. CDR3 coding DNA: TGCGCCAGCAGCGCCGGACCGTCCAGGGCCCAAGAGACCCAGTACTTC. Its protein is CASSAGPSRAQETQYF. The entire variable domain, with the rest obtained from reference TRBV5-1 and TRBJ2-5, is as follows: KAGVTQTPRYLIKTRGQQVTLSCSPISGHRSVSWYQQTPGQGLQFLFEYFSETQRNKGNFPGRFSGRQFSNSRSEMNVSTLELGDSALYLCASSAGPSRAQETQYFGPGTRLLVL.

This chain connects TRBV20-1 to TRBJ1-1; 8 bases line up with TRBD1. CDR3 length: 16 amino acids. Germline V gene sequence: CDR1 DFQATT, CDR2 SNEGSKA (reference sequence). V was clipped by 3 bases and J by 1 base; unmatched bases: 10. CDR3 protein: CSARDSGQARNTEAFF. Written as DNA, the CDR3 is TGCAGTGCTAGGGATTCGGGACAGGCAAGGAACACTGAAGCTTTCTTT.

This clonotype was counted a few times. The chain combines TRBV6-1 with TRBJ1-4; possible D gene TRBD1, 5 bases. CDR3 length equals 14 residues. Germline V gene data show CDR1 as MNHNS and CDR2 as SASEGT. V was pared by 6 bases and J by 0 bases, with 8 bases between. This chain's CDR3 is CASSTGTTNEKLFF. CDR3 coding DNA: TGTGCCAGCAGCACAGGCACAACTAATGAAAAACTGTTTTTT.

Written as DNA, the CDR3 is TGTGCCACCCACCGCGGGGGTCCTGTGAACACTGAAGCTTTCTTT. It encodes CATHRGGPVNTEAFF. This chain connects TRBV6-1 to TRBJ1-1; perhaps TRBD1 as D (5 bases). The CDR3 length is 15 residues. The V end lost 10 bases, the J end lost 0 bases, and 18 bases lay between the germline ends. Germline V gene sequence: CDR1 MNHNS, CDR2 SASEGT.

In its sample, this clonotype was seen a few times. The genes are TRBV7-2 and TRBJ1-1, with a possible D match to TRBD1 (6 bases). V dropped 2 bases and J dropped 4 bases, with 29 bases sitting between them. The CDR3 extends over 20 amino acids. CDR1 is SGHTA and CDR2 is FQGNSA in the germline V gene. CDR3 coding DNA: TGTGCCAGCAGCTTAAAGTTACCGGGACACAGGATTACAAGAACCACTGAAGCTTTCTTT. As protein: CASSLKLPGHRITRTTEAFF.

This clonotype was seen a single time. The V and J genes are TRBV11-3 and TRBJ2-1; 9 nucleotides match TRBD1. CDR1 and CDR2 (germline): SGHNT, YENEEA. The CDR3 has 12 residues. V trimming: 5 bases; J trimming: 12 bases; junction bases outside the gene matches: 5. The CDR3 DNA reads TGTGCCAGCAGCCCGGGGACAGGGAGGCAGTTCTTC. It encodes CASSPGTGRQFF. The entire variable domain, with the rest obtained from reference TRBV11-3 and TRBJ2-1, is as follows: EAGVVQSPRYKIIEKKQPVAFWCNPISGHNTLYWYLQNLGQGPELLIRYENEEAVDDSQLPKDRFSAERLKGVDSTLKIQPAELGDSAVYLCASSPGTGRQFFGPGTRLTVL.

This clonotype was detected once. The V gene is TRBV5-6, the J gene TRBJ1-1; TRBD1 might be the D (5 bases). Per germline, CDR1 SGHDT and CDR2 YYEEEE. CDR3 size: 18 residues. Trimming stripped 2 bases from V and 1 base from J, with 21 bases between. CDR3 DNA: TGTGCCAGCAGCTTCGGTACTTCTCCGGGACGGAGGAACACTGAAGCTTTCTTT. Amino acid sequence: CASSFGTSPGRRNTEAFF.

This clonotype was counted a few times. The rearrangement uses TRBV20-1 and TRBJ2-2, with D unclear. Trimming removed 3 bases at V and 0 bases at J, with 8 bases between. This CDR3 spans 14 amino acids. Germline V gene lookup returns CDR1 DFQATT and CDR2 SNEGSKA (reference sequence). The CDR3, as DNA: TGCAGTGCTAGGTCCCTAGCGAACACCGGGGAGCTGTTTTTT. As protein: CSARSLANTGELFF.

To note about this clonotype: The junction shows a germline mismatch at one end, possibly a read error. The chain's CDR3 is CSARPTTGGIWGCTF. The CDR3 DNA reads as TGCAGTGCTAGACCTACGACAGGGGGCATCTGGGGCTGCACCTTC. The chain is built from TRBV20-1 and TRBJ1-2; 10 bases are shared with TRBD1. CDR3 length: 15 residues. Germline V gene data show CDR1 as DFQATT and CDR2 as SNEGSKA (reference sequence).

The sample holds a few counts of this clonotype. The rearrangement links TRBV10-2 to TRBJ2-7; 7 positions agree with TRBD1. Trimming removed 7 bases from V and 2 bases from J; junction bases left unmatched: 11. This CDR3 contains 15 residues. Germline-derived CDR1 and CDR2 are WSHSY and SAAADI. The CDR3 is CASNDRRQGPYEQYF. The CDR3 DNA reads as TGCGCCAGCAATGACCGAAGACAGGGTCCCTACGAGCAGTACTTC.

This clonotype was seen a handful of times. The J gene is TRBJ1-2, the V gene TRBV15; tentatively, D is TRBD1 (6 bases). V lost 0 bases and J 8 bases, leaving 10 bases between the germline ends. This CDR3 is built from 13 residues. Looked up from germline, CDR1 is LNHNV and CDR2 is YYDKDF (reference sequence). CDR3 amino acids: CATSRDRGGGYTF. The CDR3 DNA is TGTGCCACCAGCAGAGATCGCGGGGGCGGCTACACCTTC.

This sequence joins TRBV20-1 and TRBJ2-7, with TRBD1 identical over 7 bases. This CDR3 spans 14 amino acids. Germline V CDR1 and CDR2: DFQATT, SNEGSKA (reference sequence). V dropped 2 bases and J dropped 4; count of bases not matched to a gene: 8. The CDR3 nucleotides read TGCAGTGCTAGATCGAGACAGGGTTGGTACGAGCAGTACTTC. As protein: CSARSRQGWYEQYF.

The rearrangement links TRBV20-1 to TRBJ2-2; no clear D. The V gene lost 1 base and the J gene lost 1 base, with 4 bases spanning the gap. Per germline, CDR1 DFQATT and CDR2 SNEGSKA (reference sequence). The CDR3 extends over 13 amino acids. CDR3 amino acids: CSARAGNTGELFF. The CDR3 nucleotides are TGCAGTGCTAGAGCCGGGAACACCGGGGAGCTGTTTTTT.

The DNA for the CDR3 is TGTGCCAGCAGCCCGAGGACAGGGATAATAAGCGAGCAGTACTTC. Its translation: CASSPRTGIISEQYF. The chain joins TRBV11-2 to TRBJ2-7; 8 bases fit TRBD1. This CDR3 comprises 15 residues. The ends lost 5 bases at V and 6 bases at J; junction bases unmatched: 12. Germline CDR1 is SGHAT and CDR2 is FQNNGV.

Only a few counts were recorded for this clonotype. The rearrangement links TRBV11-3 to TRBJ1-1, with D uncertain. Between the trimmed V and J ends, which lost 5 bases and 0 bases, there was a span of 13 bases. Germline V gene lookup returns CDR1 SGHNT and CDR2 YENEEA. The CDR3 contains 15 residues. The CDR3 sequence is CASSPRWALNTEAFF. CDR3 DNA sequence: TGTGCCAGCAGCCCCCGTTGGGCCTTGAACACTGAAGCTTTCTTT.

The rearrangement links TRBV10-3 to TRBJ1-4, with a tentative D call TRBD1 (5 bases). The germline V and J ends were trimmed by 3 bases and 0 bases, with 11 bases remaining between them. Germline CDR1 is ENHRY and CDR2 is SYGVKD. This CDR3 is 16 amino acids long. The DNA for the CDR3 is TGTGCCATCAGTGATCGGGACCCCGCAACTAATGAAAAACTGTTTTTT. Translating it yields CAISDRDPATNEKLFF.

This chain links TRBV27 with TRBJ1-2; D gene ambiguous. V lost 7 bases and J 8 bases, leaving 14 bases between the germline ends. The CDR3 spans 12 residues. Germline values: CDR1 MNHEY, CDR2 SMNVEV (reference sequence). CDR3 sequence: CASKTGVGGYTF. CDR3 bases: TGTGCCAGCAAGACTGGGGTTGGCGGCTACACCTTC.